The present T cell receptor beta chain was sequenced within a study of T cells in Graves' hyperthyroidism and ophthalmopathy (dated by TCRdb to the late 2010s). About the study as a whole: Peripheral blood was collected at initial diagnosis, before any treatment. To identify TCR V-J signatures that set the groups apart, the researchers used a discovery cohort of 100 patients, made up of under 45 with Graves' ophthalmopathy and 57 with stable Graves' hyperthyroidism. An independent validation cohort of about 19 hyperthyroidism patients and about 16 patients who later progressed to ophthalmopathy tested prospective prediction of ophthalmopathy. The 80 to 100 discovery patients were randomly divided into training and test sets at a 7:3 ratio. The study also compared thyroid tissue and blood T-cell repertoires from several Graves' hyperthyroidism patients. Once sampling was done, hyperthyroidism patients were given methimazole at a starting dose of 30 mg daily, whereas ophthalmopathy patients were given high-dose intravenous methylprednisolone. The paper describes TCR Vbeta CDR3 sequencing of 120 to 150 peripheral blood samples, made up of 43 ophthalmopathy patients, approximately 73 hyperthyroidism patients and 17 progressor patients.

Findings and caveats that apply to the study as a whole: A model built on a 13 V-J signature distinguished ophthalmopathy from stable hyperthyroidism, reaching 85% to 90% sensitivity and 81.08% specificity in cross-validation and 80%/75% in testing. Sample size was not statistically predetermined, and investigators were not blinded to group allocation. In validation, the model predicted progression to ophthalmopathy a median of roughly 6.5 months before onset, with about 67% sensitivity and about 75% specificity. Most expanded thyroid clonotypes (frequency above 0.001) were also detected in blood, a finding suggesting that blood repertoires may reflect thyroid immune responses.

CDR1 and CDR2 are read off the germline V gene as MDHEN and SYDVKM. Germline trimming amounts to 4 bases on V and 8 bases on J, with 13 as the count of junction bases outside the gene matches. The CDR3 numbers 15 residues from cysteine through phenylalanine. CDR3 DNA only is kept here, 45 bases in frame from base 1. A patient counted as having stable Graves' hyperthyroidism if no progression to ophthalmopathy occurred over 18 months of follow-up. The hyperthyroidism patients were between 18 and 65 years old and newly diagnosed, with a disease duration of less than 2 months. Exclusion was applied to patients with uncontrolled infections, other autoimmune diseases, pregnancy or lactation. Clinical symptoms, serum thyroxine and TRAb, thyroid ultrasound, and orbital computed tomography formed the basis for the diagnoses. PBMCs were isolated from approximately 10 ml of fresh peripheral blood by Ficoll-Paque density gradient centrifugation. Total RNA was extracted with Trizol reagent, and quality was checked on an Agilent 2100 Bioanalyzer.

To note about this clonotype: Its antigen remains undetermined. No base quality values were provided; no much bigger clone lies one nucleotide off.

Amplification of TCR beta CDR3 regions was carried out from RNA transcripts. For the first round of RT-PCR on the TCR CDR3, the HTBI primer set was used together with the Qiagen OneStep RT-PCR kit. Libraries were constructed in a second round of multiplex PCR, after which size selection and purification were performed. The libraries were sequenced on an Illumina HiSeq2000 using paired-end 100 bp reads. The authors' pipeline ran thus. Raw data were processed with SOAPnuke, discarding reads with adapters, uncalled bases, mean Phred below 15, or no exact constant-primer or identifier match. COPE v1.2.5 was used to merge the high-quality paired reads, and each unique nucleotide sequence was defined as a clonotype. MiTCR v1.1 was used to align the clonotypes against IMGT TRBV, TRBD and TRBJ reference segments. Only V-J combinations with frequency above 0.0001, covering about 99% of repertoires, were analysed. A TCS score was defined as the ratio of F50 (clonal expansion) to E x V (chaos), with BLOSUM62-based TCRdist applied between CDR3 peptides within each V-J. Welch's t-statistics and random forest reduced approximately 520 V-J features to 10 to 15, which were used in a naive Bayes classifier (R e1071). TCRdb trimmed the raw reads at Q25, called clones with MiXCR and kept productive beta chains. Every distinct CDR3 protein forms one entry, paired with its most common genes and DNA. Clone size and V and J calls follow TCRdb, not the original study. The sample includes a few hundred thousand distinct CDR3 sequences, with 13% to 15% observed a single time. The ten largest clones take up less than 20% of the sample.

This receptor was obtained from a woman aged 18-35 years with Graves' hyperthyroidism. Sequenced material: blood. This sequence uses TRBV28 and TRBJ1-1; 7 bases in the middle match TRBD1. The DNA sequence reads TGTGCCAGCAGTTCTGCCGGCAGGGCGGACAGGGAAGCTTTCTTT. Translated, this is CASSSAGRADREAFF. With the rest looked up from the reference TRBV28 and TRBJ1-1 genes rather than sequenced, the full variable domain is DVKVTQSSRYLVKRTGEKVFLECVQDMDHENMFWYRQDPGLGLRLIYFSYDVKMKEKGDIPEGYSVSREKKERFSLILESASTNQTSMYLCASSSAGRADREAFFGQGTRLTVV.